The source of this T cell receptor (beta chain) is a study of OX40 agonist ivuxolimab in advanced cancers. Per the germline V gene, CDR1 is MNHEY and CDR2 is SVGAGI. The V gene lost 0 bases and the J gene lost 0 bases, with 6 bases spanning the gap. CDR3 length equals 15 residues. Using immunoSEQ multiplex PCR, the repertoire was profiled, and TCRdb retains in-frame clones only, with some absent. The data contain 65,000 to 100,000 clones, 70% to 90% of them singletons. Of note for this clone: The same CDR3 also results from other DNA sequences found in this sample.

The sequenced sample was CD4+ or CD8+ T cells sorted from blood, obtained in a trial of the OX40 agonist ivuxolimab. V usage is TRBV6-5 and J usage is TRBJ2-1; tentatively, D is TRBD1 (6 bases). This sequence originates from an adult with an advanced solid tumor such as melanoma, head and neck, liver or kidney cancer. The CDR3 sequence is CASSYSGGSYNEQFF. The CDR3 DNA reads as TGTGCCAGCAGTTACTCAGGGGGCTCCTACAATGAGCAGTTCTTC.